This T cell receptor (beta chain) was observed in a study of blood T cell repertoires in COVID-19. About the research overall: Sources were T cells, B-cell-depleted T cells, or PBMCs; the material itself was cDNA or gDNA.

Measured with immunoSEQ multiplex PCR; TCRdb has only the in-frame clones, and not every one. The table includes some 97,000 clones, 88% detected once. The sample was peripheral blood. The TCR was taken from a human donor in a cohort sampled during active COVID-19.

The CDR3 DNA sequence: TGTGCCTGGAGTGTAGGCAGGACAGGGGTAGAGACCCAGTACTTC. This gives the protein CAWSVGRTGVETQYF. This sequence joins TRBV30 and TRBJ2-5, with 9 bases aligning to TRBD1. Germline trimming cut 0 bases from V and 4 bases from J; bases unmatched to any gene: 6. This CDR3 comprises 15 residues. Germline assignment: CDR1 GTSNPN and CDR2 SVGIG (reference sequence).